This T cell receptor beta chain emerged from a study of beta chain features in type 1 diabetes. For the study at large: Across the samples, over 85 million sorted cells were examined in total. Study-level findings and limits: Still unanswered here is whether HLA type influences TCRB rearrangement.

TCRB transcripts that were expressed got sequenced, as all of the isolated RNA had been reverse transcribed. Method: immunoSEQ multiplex PCR; TCRdb's copy keeps in-frame clones and lacks some. The table includes 130,000 to 150,000 clones, about 44% detected once. Researchers reported sorting CD4+ naive, central memory, regulatory and stem cell-like memory cells via CD45RO/CCR7/CD25/CD127/CD95/CD27. Comments on this clone: Its antigen remains unidentified.

Sequencing was performed on Tregs from blood. This clonotype originated in a man younger than 35 in good health.

Here the CDR3 DNA reads TGTGCCAGCAGCTCCGACCCGGCGGGAGGGCTCTCAGATACGCAGTATTTT. This translates into CASSSDPAGGLSDTQYF. This chain connects TRBV7-2 to TRBJ2-3; 9 bases match TRBD2. V was clipped by 4 bases and J by 4 bases; unmatched bases: 12. The CDR3 totals 17 residues. Per the germline V gene, CDR1 is SGHTA and CDR2 is FQGNSA.